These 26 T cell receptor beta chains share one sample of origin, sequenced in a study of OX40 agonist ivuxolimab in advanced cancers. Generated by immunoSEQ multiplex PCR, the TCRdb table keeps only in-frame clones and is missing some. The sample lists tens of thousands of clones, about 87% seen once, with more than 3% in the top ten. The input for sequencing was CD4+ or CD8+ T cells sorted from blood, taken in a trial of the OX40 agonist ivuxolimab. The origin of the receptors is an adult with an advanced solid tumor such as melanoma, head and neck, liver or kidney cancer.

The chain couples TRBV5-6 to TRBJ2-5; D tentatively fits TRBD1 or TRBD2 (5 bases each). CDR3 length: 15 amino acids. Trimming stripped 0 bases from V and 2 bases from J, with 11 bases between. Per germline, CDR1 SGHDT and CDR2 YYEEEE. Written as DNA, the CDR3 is TGTGCCAGCAGCTTGGAGGTGGGACCGCAAGAGACCCAGTACTTC. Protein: CASSLEVGPQETQYF.

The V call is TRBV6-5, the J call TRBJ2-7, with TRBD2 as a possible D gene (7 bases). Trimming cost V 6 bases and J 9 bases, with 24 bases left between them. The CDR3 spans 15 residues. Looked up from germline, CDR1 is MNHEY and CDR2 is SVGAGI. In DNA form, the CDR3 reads TGTGCCAGCAGGGGGGGGGCAGCGACTAGGCGGGGGCAGTACTTC. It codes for CASRGGAATRRGQYF.

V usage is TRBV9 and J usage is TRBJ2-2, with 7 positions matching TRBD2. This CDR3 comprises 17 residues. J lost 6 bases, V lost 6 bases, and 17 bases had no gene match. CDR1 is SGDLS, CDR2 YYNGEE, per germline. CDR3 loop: CASTAGVLPPYSGELFF. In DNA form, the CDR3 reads TGTGCCAGCACCGCGGGAGTCCTCCCACCGTATTCCGGGGAGCTGTTTTTT.

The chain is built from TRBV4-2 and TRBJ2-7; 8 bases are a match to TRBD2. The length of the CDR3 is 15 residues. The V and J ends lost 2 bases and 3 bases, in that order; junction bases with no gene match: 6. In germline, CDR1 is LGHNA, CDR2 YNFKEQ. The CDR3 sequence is CASSQQAGVRYEQYF. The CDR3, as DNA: TGTGCCAGCAGCCAACAAGCGGGAGTACGCTACGAGCAGTACTTC.

The CDR3 coding sequence is TGTGCCAGTAGTATTTCCCCGGGACTAGCGGGAGGAGGGGAGCAGTTCTTC. Translated, it gives CASSISPGLAGGGEQFF. V and J are TRBV19 and TRBJ2-1, with TRBD2 identical over 15 bases. V was clipped by 3 bases and J by 10 bases; unmatched bases: 10. The germline V gene encodes CDR1 LNHDA and CDR2 SQIVND (reference sequence). There are 17 residues in the CDR3.

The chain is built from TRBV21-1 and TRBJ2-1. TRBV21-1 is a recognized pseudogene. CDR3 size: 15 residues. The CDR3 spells CASSNGLLSYNEQFF. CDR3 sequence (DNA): TGTGCCAGCAGCAACGGCCTACTGTCCTACAATGAGCAGTTCTTC.

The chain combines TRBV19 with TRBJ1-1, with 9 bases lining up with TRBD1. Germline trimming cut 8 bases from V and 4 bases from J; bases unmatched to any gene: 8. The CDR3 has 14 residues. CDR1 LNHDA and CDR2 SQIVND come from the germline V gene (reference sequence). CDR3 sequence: CASRGDRATTEAFF. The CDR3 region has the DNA TGTGCCAGTCGAGGGGACAGGGCTACCACTGAAGCTTTCTTT.

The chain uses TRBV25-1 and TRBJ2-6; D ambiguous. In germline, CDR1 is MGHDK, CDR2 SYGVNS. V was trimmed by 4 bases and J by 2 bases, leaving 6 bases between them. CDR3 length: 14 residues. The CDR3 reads CASSGLAGANVLTF. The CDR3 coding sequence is TGTGCCAGCAGTGGACTGGCTGGGGCCAACGTCCTGACTTTC.

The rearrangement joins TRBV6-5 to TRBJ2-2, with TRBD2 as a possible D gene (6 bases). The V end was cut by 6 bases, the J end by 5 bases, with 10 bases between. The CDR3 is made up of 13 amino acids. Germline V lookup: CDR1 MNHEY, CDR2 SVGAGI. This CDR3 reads CASRSGGTGELFF. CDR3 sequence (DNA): TGTGCCAGCAGGTCCGGGGGAACCGGGGAGCTGTTTTTT.

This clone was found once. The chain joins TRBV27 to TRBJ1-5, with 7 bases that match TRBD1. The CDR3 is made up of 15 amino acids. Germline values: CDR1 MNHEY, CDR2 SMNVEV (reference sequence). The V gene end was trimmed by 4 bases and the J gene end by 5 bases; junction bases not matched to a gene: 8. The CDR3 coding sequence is TGTGCCAGCAGTTCCTCAGGGGGTTGGGATCAGCCCCAGCATTTT. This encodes CASSSSGGWDQPQHF.

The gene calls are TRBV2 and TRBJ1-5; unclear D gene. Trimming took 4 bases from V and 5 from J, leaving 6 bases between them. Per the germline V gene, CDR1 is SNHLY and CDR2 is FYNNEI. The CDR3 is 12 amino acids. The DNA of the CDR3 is TGTGCCAGCAGTGGGCCGGATCAGCCCCAGCATTTT. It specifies CASSGPDQPQHF.

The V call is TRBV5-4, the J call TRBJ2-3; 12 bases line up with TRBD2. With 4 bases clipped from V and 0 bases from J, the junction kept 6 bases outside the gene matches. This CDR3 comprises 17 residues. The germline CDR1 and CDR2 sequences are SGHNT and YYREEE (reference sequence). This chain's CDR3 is CASSRQTSGSSTDTQYF. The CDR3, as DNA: TGTGCCAGCAGCCGGCAGACTAGCGGGAGTAGCACAGATACGCAGTATTTT.

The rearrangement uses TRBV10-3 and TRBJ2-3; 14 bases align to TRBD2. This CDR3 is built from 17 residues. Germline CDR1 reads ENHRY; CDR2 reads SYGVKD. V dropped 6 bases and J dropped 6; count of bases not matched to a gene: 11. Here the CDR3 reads CAISGTSGSSLTDTQYF. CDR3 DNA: TGTGCCATCAGCGGGACTAGCGGGAGTTCCTTGACGGATACGCAGTATTTT.

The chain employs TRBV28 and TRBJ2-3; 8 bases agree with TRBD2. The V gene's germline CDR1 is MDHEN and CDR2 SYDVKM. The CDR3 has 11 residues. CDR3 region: CGSGTKFTQYF. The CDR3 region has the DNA TGTGGTAGCGGGACTAAGTTTACGCAGTATTTT.

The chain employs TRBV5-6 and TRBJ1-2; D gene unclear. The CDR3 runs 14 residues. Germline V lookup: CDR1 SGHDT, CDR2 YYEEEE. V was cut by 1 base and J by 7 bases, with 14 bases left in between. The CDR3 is CASSLLGERFGYTF. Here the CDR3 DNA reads TGTGCCAGCAGCTTGCTGGGCGAACGGTTTGGCTACACCTTC.

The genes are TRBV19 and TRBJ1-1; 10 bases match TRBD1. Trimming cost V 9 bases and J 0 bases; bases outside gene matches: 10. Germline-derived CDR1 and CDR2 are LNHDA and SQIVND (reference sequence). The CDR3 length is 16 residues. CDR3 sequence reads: CASQTGGYVLNTEAFF. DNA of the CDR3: TGTGCCAGCCAGACAGGGGGCTATGTCTTGAACACTGAAGCTTTCTTT.

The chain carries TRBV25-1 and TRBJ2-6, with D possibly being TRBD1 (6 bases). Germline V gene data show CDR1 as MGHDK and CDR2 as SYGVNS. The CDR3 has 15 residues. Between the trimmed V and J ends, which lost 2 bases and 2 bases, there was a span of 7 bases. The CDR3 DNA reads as TGTGCCAGCAGTGAAAGGGGGACTGGGGCCAACGTCCTGACTTTC. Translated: CASSERGTGANVLTF.

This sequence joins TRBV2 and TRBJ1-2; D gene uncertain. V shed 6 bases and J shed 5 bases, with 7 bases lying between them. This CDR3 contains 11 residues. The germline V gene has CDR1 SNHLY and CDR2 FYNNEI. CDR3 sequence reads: CASSGAYGYTF. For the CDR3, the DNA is TGTGCCAGCAGCGGCGCTTATGGCTACACCTTC.

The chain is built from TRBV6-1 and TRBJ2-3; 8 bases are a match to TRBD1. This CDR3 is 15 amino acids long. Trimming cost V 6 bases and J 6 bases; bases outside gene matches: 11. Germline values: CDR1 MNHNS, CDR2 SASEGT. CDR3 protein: CASRTGGSGLDTQYF. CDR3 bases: TGTGCCAGCAGAACAGGGGGATCCGGCCTGGATACGCAGTATTTT.

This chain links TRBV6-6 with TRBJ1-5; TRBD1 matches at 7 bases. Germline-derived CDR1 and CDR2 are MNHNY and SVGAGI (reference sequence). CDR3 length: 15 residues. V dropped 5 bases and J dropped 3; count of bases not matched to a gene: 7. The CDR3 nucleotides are TGTGCCAGCAGTCAGCGGACAGGCGCCAATCAGCCCCAGCATTTT. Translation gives CASSQRTGANQPQHF.

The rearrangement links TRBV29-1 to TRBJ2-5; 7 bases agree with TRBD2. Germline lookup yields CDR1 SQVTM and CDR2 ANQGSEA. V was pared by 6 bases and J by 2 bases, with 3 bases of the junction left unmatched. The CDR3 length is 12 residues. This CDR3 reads CSVRTRQETQYF. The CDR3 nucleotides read TGCAGCGTACGGACTAGGCAAGAGACCCAGTACTTC.

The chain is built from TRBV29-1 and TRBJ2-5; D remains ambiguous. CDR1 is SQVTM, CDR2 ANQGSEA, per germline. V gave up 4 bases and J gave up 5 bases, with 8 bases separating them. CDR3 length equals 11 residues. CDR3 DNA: TGCAGCGTTGTCCCACCCGAGACCCAGTACTTC. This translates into CSVVPPETQYF.

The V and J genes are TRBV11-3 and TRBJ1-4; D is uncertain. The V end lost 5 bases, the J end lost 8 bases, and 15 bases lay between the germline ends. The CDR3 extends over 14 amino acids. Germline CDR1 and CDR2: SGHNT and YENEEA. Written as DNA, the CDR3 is TGTGCCAGCAGCCGTATCGGTGAAGACGAAAAACTGTTTTTT. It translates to CASSRIGEDEKLFF.

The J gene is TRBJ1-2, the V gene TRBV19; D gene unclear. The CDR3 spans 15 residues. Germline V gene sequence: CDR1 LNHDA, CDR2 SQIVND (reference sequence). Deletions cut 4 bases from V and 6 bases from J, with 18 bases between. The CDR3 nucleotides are TGTGCCAGTAGTAAGAGGGTTGGCTCTGAGGATGGCTACACCTTC. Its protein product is CASSKRVGSEDGYTF.

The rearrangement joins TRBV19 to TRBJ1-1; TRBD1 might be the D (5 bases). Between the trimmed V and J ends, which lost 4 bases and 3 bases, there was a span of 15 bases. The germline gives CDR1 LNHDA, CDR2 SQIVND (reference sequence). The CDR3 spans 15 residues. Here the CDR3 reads CASSTEGILDTEAFF. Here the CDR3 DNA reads TGTGCCAGTAGTACCGAGGGGATTTTAGACACTGAAGCTTTCTTT.

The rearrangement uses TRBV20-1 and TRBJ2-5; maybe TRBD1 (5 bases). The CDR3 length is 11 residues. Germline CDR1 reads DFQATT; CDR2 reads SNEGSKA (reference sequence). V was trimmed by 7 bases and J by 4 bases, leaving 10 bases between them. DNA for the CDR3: TGCAGTGGCCAAAGGGGAGAGACCCAGTACTTC. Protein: CSGQRGETQYF.